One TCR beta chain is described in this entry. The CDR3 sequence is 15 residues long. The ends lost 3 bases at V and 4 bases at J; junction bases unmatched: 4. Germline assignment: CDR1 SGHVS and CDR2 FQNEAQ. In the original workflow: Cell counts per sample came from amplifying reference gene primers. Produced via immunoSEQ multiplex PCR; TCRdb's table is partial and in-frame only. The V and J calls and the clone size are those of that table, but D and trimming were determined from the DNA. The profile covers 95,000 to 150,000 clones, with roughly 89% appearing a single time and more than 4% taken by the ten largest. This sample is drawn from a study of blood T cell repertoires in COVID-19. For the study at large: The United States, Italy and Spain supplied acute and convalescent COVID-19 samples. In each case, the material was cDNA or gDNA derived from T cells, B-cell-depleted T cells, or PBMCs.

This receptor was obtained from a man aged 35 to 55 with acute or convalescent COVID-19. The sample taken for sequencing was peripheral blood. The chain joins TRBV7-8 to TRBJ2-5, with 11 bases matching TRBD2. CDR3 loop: CASSLSSGRAETQYF. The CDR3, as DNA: TGTGCCAGCAGCTTGAGTAGCGGGAGGGCAGAGACCCAGTACTTC. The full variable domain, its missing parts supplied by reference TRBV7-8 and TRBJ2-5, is GAGVSQSPRYKVAKRGQDVALRCDPISGHVSLFWYQQALGQGPEFLTYFQNEAQLDKSGLPSDRFFAERPEGSVSTLKIQRTQQEDSAVYLCASSLSSGRAETQYFGPGTRLLVL.